The present entry profiles one TCR beta chain with its context. Its recognized antigen is unknown. Nothing much larger sits one base from this clone, and base qualities are not available. The sample belongs to a study of blood T cell repertoires in COVID-19 (dated by TCRdb to about 2020). In terms of the full investigation: The collaborator samples originated in the United States, Italy and Spain and spanned the acute and convalescent phases of COVID-19. A freely available public database, intended as a resource for researchers studying the immune response to SARS-CoV-2, is where the repertoires were released. Nearly every sample came with metadata listing a de-identified subject ID, COVID-19 status, age in years and sex. Where HLA class I and class II types were available, the types were taken from metadata supplied by the sample provider, not from assay-based typing. The samples were drawn from the first 160 participants of the ongoing ImmuneRACE study and from about 1,200 subjects provided by 6 global collaborators. The prospective study material was composed of cDNA or gDNA derived from T cells, B-cell-depleted T cells, or PBMCs. The dataset comprised deeply sampled blood TCRbeta repertoires from subjects exposed to, actively infected with, or recovered from COVID-19.

The immunoSEQ Assay, a bias-controlled multiplex PCR, was used to amplify TCRbeta CDR3 regions from genomic DNA. The published analysis was carried out like this. Nucleated cell counts per sample were estimated from amplification of reference gene primers within the assay. Sequence reads were collapsed and filtered to measure the absolute abundance of every unique TCRbeta CDR3 rearrangement. For each sample, productive Simpson clonality was calculated by taking the square root of Simpson's diversity index across productive rearrangements. TCRdb limited this immuneACCESS table to in-frame rearrangements with V and J called. A share of clones is missing; checked studies link under half to unresolved V genes, and the rest is unexplained. V, J and clone size were drawn from that table, and D and trimming were deduced from the DNA. The sample contains roughly 230,000 clones, around 83% of them found a single time. Around 7.9% of the sample belongs to the ten largest clones.

Collaborating institutions collected whole blood in K2EDTA tubes following their own protocols. For TCRbeta analysis, collaborators shipped samples in one of three forms: frozen whole blood, isolated PBMCs, or DNA extracted from either of those sample types. The full study reports these points: How much clinical and demographic metadata was included differed by source and by participant, and the metadata was provided uncurated.

Its CDR3 holds 14 amino acids, cysteine through phenylalanine. The retained sequence is limited to the CDR3, 42 bases, with the frame set at the first base. Trimming removed 4 bases from V and 2 bases from J; the gene matches leave 4 bases unexplained. The germline V gene specifies SGHRS as CDR1 and YFSETQ as CDR2. Sequencing was done on a sample of peripheral blood. The chain links TRBV5-1 with TRBJ2-3, and TRBD2 aligns with 7 junction nucleotides. This receptor was obtained from a man aged 35 to 55 with active or convalescent COVID-19. CDR3 region: CASSPGGYTDTQYF. The sequenced DNA: TGCGCCAGCAGCCCGGGGGGTTACACAGATACGCAGTATTTT.